The source of this TCR beta chain is a study of T cell changes during pregnancy in multiple sclerosis. CDR3 size: 16 residues. V shed 4 bases and J shed 0 bases, with 13 bases lying between them. Germline V gene data show CDR1 as SNHLY and CDR2 as FYNNEI. Sequencing was performed with immunoSEQ multiplex PCR; in TCRdb, only in-frame clones are kept and a portion is missing. The repertoire consists of fewer than 50,000 clones, with roughly 94% occurring once and the leading ten covering less than 0.4%. Specimen: CD4+ T cells from peripheral blood mononuclear cells, collected in the third trimester of pregnancy. The V and J genes are TRBV2 and TRBJ1-5; no firm D call. This TCR derives from a female donor with multiple sclerosis, enrolled in a pregnancy study. The CDR3 region has the DNA TGTGCCAGCAGTGTGTACGGGATCCATAGCAATCAGCCCCAGCATTTT. Its translation is CASSVYGIHSNQPQHF.